A selection of T cell receptor beta chains follows, all from one sample in a study of CD8 T cells in Susac syndrome. TCRdb independently ran MiXCR on the immunoSEQ multiplex PCR reads; one entry per CDR3 protein. The profile shows 180,000 or so distinct CDR3 sequences, 90% to 95% of them singletons. The sample was CD4+ T cells from PBMCs. All receptors derive from a human donor in good health. CDR3s include the opening cysteine and the closing phenylalanine or tryptophan. A D gene is named only where the DNA matches it firmly. Size values are once, few and many counts, or a class for expanded clones, and some rows have none.

>.|.|TRBV6-1|TRBJ2-3
CASGFSTDTQYF
TGTGCCAGCGGCTTTAGCACAGATACGCAGTATTTT
>TRBD1|.|TRBV7-9|TRBJ1-2
CASSLAGTVNYGYTF
TGTGCCAGCAGCTTAGCCGGGACAGTTAACTATGGCTACACCTTC
>TRBD1|once|TRBV2|TRBJ2-5
CASGTGDGETQYF
TGTGCCAGCGGGACAGGGGACGGAGAGACCCAGTACTTC
>.|.|TRBV7-9|TRBJ2-3
CASSLSSDTQYF
TGTGCCAGCAGCTTAAGTTCAGATACGCAGTATTTT
>TRBD2|.|TRBV11-1|TRBJ2-1
CASSLAFPGLASSSYNEQFF
TGTGCCAGCAGCTTAGCCTTCCCGGGACTAGCTTCGAGCTCCTACAATGAGCAGTTCTTC
>TRBD2|.|TRBV30|TRBJ2-1
CAWKDRTSGGPWFF
TGTGCCTGGAAAGATAGGACTAGCGGGGGCCCCTGGTTCTTC
>TRBD1|.|TRBV6-5|TRBJ1-2
CASSYSGQGRYGYTF
TGTGCCAGCAGTTACTCCGGACAGGGTCGGTATGGCTACACCTTC
>.|.|TRBV9|TRBJ2-3
CAEGTDTQYF
TGTGCGGAGGGCACAGATACGCAGTATTTT
>TRBD1|.|TRBV29-1|TRBJ1-1
CSGGQGMNTEAFF
TGCAGCGGCGGACAGGGGATGAACACTGAAGCTTTCTTT
>.|.|TRBV25-1|TRBJ2-5
CASSEYLGGQTQETQYF
TGTGCCAGCAGTGAATATCTCGGTGGGCAAACGCAAGAGACCCAGTACTTC
>.|.|TRBV29-1|TRBJ1-3
CSVIPGGGNTIYF
TGCAGCGTTATTCCGGGTGGTGGAAACACCATATATTTT
>.|.|TRBV4-3|TRBJ2-5
CASSQDMGQETQYF
TGCGCCAGCAGCCAGGATATGGGTCAAGAGACCCAGTACTTC
>.|once|TRBV12-3/TRBV12-4|TRBJ1-1
CASRPGPGTAFF
TGTGCCAGCAGACCGGGACCGGGGACAGCTTTCTTT
>.|.|TRBV6-5|TRBJ1-2
CASRSLTADYGYTF
TGTGCCAGCAGATCCCTAACAGCGGACTATGGCTACACCTTC
>TRBD2|.|TRBV12-3/TRBV12-4|TRBJ2-7
CASSFNPLAGRSYEQYF
TGTGCCAGCAGTTTCAATCCCTTAGCGGGGCGCTCCTACGAGCAGTACTTC
>.|.|TRBV6-2/TRBV6-3|TRBJ2-7
CASSLPFGEQYF
TGTGCCAGCAGTTTGCCCTTTGGCGAGCAGTACTTC
>.|.|TRBV20-1|TRBJ2-1
CSARDLADNEQFF
TGCAGTGCTAGAGATCTGGCTGACAATGAGCAGTTCTTC
>TRBD2|.|TRBV10-3|TRBJ2-7
CAITITSGASYEQYF
TGTGCCATCACGATTACTAGCGGGGCTTCCTACGAGCAGTACTTC
>.|.|TRBV5-6|TRBJ1-2
CASSLEPGSGYTF
TGTGCCAGCAGCTTGGAACCAGGGTCTGGCTACACCTTC
>.|.|TRBV29-1|TRBJ2-3
CSVRPGTDTQYF
TGCAGCGTACGACCAGGCACAGATACGCAGTATTTT
>.|.|TRBV5-1|TRBJ1-1
CASGELFRNTEAFF
TGCGCCAGCGGGGAGCTATTCAGGAACACTGAAGCTTTCTTT
>.|.|TRBV5-4|TRBJ1-5
CASSKGRESNQPQHF
TGTGCCAGCAGCAAGGGCAGGGAAAGCAATCAGCCCCAGCATTTT
>.|once|TRBV3-1|TRBJ1-1
CASSQGTGEAFF
TGTGCCAGCAGCCAAGGAACAGGGGAAGCTTTCTTT
>TRBD2|once|TRBV2|TRBJ2-1
CASSRTSGGADEQFF
TGTGCCAGCAGTCGAACTAGCGGGGGGGCCGATGAGCAGTTCTTC
>.|once|TRBV29-1|TRBJ1-1
CSVDRDMNTEAFF
TGCAGCGTTGATCGTGACATGAACACTGAAGCTTTCTTT
>.|.|TRBV7-8|TRBJ2-7
CASSLDRQAYEQYF
TGTGCCAGCAGCTTGGATCGGCAGGCCTACGAGCAGTACTTC